The sequence of this TCR beta chain was determined in a study of cytomegalovirus exposure and HLA in healthy donors. Findings and caveats of the study: V- and J-gene trimming of TCR beta was linked (in a later analysis) to a missense DCLRE1C variant.

V was clipped by 7 bases and J by 4 bases; unmatched bases: 5. The CDR3 spans 14 residues. Use of 60 Vbeta and 13 Jbeta primers characterized the PCR. The protocol was immunoSEQ multiplex PCR, while the TCRdb copy is restricted to in-frame clones and leaves out a portion. The table lists approximately 190,000 clones, 75% to 90% of them singletons, with about 1.1% in the top ten. A word on this clone: Its antigen remains unknown.

The chain employs TRBV23-1 and TRBJ2-5; 11 positions agree with TRBD1. TRBV23-1 is placed among ORFs of uncertain function. This sequence originates from a boy between 2 and 15 years old in good health and CMV-seronegative. Sequences were obtained from PBMCs. CDR3 residues: CASKLDRGRETQYF. CDR3 coding DNA: TGCGCCAGCAAATTGGACAGGGGGCGAGAGACCCAGTACTTC.